This TCR beta chain was observed in a study of T cell changes during pregnancy in multiple sclerosis. CDR1 SGDLS and CDR2 YYNGEE come from the germline V gene. V was clipped by 3 bases and J by 0 bases, with 9 bases between them. The CDR3 loop spans 14 amino acids. TCRdb keeps only in-frame clones here, not all; method: immunoSEQ multiplex PCR. The table has roughly 30,000 clones, about 85% seen once; the top ten hold approximately 8%. Sequencing was performed on CD8+ T cells from peripheral blood mononuclear cells, taken after pregnancy. This receptor was taken from a female donor with multiple sclerosis, enrolled in a pregnancy study. V and J are TRBV9 and TRBJ1-1; no clear D gene. This CDR3 is CASSATGVNTEAFF. CDR3 DNA sequence: TGTGCCAGCAGCGCCACCGGAGTGAACACTGAAGCTTTCTTT.